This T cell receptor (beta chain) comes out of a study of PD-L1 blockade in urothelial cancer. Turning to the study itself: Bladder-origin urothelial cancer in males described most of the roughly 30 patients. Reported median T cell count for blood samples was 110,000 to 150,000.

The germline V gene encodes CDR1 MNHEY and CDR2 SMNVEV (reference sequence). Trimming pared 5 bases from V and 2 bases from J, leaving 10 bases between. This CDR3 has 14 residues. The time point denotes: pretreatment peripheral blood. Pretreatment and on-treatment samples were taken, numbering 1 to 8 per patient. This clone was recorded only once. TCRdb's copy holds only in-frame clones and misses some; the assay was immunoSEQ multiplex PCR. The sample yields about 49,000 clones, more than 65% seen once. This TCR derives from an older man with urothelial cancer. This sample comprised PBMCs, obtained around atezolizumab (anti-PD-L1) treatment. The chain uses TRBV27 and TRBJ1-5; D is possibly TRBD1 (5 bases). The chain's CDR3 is CASSRVGGNQPQHF. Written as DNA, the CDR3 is TGTGCCAGCAGTAGGGTAGGGGGCAATCAGCCCCAGCATTTT.